This TCR beta chain was identified during a study of blood T cell repertoires in COVID-19. The wider study: The United States, Italy and Spain supplied acute and convalescent COVID-19 samples. T cells, B-cell-depleted T cells, or PBMCs provided the cDNA or gDNA that served as material.

From germline, CDR1 is SNHLY and CDR2 FYNNEI. The CDR3 length is 15 residues. With V trimmed by 10 bases and J by 6 bases, 11 bases remained unmatched. Methods used by the authors: Amplification from reference gene primers served as the basis for estimated nucleated cell counts. Method: immunoSEQ multiplex PCR; TCRdb's copy keeps in-frame clones and lacks some. V, J and clone size are those of that table, while D and trimming were read from the DNA. The sample carries over 80,000 clones, 75% to 90% recorded once. V is TRBV2 and J is TRBJ2-1, with 11 bases that match TRBD2. Material: peripheral blood. This TCR derives from a woman aged 70-85 years with acute or convalescent COVID-19. CDR3 bases: TGTGCCACCATGTCCGGGACTAGCGGCACCAATGAGCAGTTCTTC. Translating gives CATMSGTSGTNEQFF.